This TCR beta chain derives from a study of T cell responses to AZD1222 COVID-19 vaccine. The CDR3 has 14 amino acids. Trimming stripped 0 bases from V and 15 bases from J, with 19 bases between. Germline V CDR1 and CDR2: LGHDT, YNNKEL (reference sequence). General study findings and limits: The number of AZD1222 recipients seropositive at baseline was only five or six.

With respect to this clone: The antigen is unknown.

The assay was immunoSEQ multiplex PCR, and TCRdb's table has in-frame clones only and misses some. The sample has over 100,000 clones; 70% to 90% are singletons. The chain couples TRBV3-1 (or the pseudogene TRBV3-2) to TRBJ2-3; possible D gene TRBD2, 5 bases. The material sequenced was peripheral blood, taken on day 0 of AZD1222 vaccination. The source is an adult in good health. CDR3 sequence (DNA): TGTGCCAGCAGCCAAGATCTGTCTAGCCCATCCTTTTATTTT. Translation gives CASSQDLSSPSFYF.